This TCR beta chain appears in the sequencing data of a study of PD-L1 blockade in urothelial cancer. General observations from the study: Improved survival was predicted by pretreatment blood TCR clonality below the median. Greater 3-week expansion of tumor-associated blood clones was recorded for durable-benefit patients.

Sequenced by immunoSEQ multiplex PCR; TCRdb stores in-frame clones only, minus some. The sample includes about 29,000 clones, approximately 87% of them seen just once. The V segment lost 4 bases and the J segment 3 bases; nucleotides outside the gene matches: 6. The CDR3 totals 16 residues. The germline V gene has CDR1 SGHDT and CDR2 YYEEEE. As for this clone: As yet, its antigen is unknown.

The source is a man in his fifties or sixties with urothelial cancer. This specimen consisted of PBMCs, obtained around atezolizumab (anti-PD-L1) treatment. This chain uses TRBV5-6 with TRBJ2-3, with TRBD1 matching 12 bases. This CDR3 reads CASSDRDRGQTDTQYF. The CDR3 DNA reads as TGTGCCAGCAGCGACCGGGACAGGGGGCAAACAGATACGCAGTATTTT.